This section outlines one TCR beta chain sequence together with its context. The antigen is not known. V lost 5 bases and J lost 4, with 11 bases in between. This CDR3 is 13 amino acids long. Germline CDR1 and CDR2: SGHAT and FQNNGV. Measured with immunoSEQ multiplex PCR; TCRdb has only the in-frame clones, and not every one. The table lists tens of thousands of clones, 82% of them singletons. The sample is drawn from a study of Tregs in tolerant kidney transplant recipients. The sample was Tregs from blood cultured with allogeneic cells. This TCR came from a human donor in good health. The V and J genes are TRBV11-2 and TRBJ1-2, with D tentatively TRBD1 (6 bases). CDR3: CASSPTGLYGYTF. CDR3 bases: TGTGCCAGCAGCCCTACAGGGCTCTATGGCTACACCTTC. The full variable domain, its missing parts supplied by reference TRBV11-2 and TRBJ1-2, is EAGVAQSPRYKIIEKRQSVAFWCNPISGHATLYWYQQILGQGPKLLIQFQNNGVVDDSQLPKDRFSAERLKGVDSTLKIQPAKLEDSAVYLCASSPTGLYGYTFGSGTRLTVV.